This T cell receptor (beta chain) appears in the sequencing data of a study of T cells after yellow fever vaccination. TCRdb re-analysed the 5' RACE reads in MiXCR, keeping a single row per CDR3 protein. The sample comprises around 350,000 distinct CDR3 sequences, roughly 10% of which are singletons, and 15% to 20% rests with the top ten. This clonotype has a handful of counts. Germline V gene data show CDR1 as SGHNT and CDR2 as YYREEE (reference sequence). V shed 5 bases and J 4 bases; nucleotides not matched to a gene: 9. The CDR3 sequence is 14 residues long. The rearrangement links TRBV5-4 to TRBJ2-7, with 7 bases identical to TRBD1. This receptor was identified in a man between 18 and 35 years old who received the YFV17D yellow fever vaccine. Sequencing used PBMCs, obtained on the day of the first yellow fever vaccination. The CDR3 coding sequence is TGTGCCAGCAGACGGGGACAGACTTCTTACGAGCAGTACTTC. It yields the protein CASRRGQTSYEQYF.